Described below is a single TCR beta chain sequence and its context. The antigen is unknown. This sample is drawn from a study of T-cell memory formation after mild COVID-19. Study background: Largely donor-specific sequence clusters came from two donors. Findings and limits, study-wide: Contracting clones from day 15 to 85 had balanced CD4/CD8; later expanders favoured CD4+. The appearance of some responding clones in pre-infection memory suggested that cross-reactive memory joined.

V lost 4 bases, J lost 5 bases, and 14 bases lay in between. Germline V gene lookup returns CDR1 LGHDT and CDR2 YNNKEL (reference sequence). This CDR3 spans 14 amino acids. Libraries for TCRalpha and TCRbeta carried sample barcodes and unique molecular identifiers via 5'RACE. One entry per CDR3 protein, called by TCRdb with MiXCR from the 5' RACE reads. The profile shows about 360,000 distinct CDR3 sequences, roughly 13% of them singletons. This sequence joins TRBV3-1 and TRBJ2-5; D is unclear. This sequence was found in a man younger than 35 who had mild COVID-19 (a few samples of this study predate the infection). Cell type and time point are not known. Source material: PBMCs or a T cell subset sorted from them (not recorded which). CDR3 sequence reads: CASSPKLDRETQYF. In DNA, the CDR3 is TGTGCCAGCAGCCCCAAGCTGGACCGGGAGACCCAGTACTTC.